These T cell receptor beta chains were read from a single sample in a study of cytomegalovirus exposure and HLA in healthy donors. Generated by immunoSEQ multiplex PCR, the TCRdb table keeps only in-frame clones and is missing some. The data show 100,000 to 150,000 clones, roughly nine tenths seen once. The sequenced material came from PBMCs. These receptors came from a woman aged 18 to 35 in good health and CMV-seronegative. CDR3s leave out the opening cysteine and the closing phenylalanine or tryptophan.

j_gene: TRBJ1-2; v_gene: TRBV27; CDR3aa: ASSFTENYGYT
j_gene: TRBJ1-3; v_gene: TRBV21-1; CDR3aa: ASSKVRAGNTIY
j_gene: TRBJ1-6; v_gene: TRBV4-1; CDR3aa: ASSQDSEFTLH
j_gene: TRBJ2-3; v_gene: TRBV7-2; CDR3aa: ASSLVVRATDTQY
j_gene: TRBJ1-1; v_gene: TRBV4-1; CDR3aa: ASSRTTTGGSSSTEAF
j_gene: TRBJ2-3; v_gene: TRBV6-4; CDR3aa: ASSRGGEMDTQY
j_gene: TRBJ1-1; v_gene: TRBV6-6; CDR3aa: ASSPPPGAF
j_gene: TRBJ2-5; v_gene: TRBV7-2; CDR3aa: ASSPGLAGGLETQY
j_gene: TRBJ1-5; v_gene: TRBV23-1; CDR3aa: ASSQSHRFVQPQH
j_gene: TRBJ1-1; v_gene: TRBV5-1; CDR3aa: ASSQILQSEAF
j_gene: TRBJ2-3; v_gene: TRBV18; CDR3aa: ASSRDYLSTDTQY
j_gene: TRBJ1-1; v_gene: TRBV18; CDR3aa: ASSGTGVGEAF
j_gene: TRBJ1-6; v_gene: TRBV27; CDR3aa: ASGLIGRSLH
j_gene: TRBJ2-7; v_gene: TRBV2; CDR3aa: AGGTGAKQY
j_gene: TRBJ2-3; v_gene: TRBV9; CDR3aa: ASSPGLAGVGDTQY
j_gene: TRBJ1-1; v_gene: TRBV4-2; CDR3aa: ASSQDRMNDEAF
j_gene: TRBJ1-1; v_gene: TRBV5-1; CDR3aa: ASSRVRDSSRSGNTEAF
j_gene: TRBJ2-7; v_gene: TRBV2; CDR3aa: ATLSRPSSYEQY
j_gene: TRBJ2-3; v_gene: TRBV6-4; CDR3aa: ASSGTGEGTDTQY
j_gene: TRBJ2-7; v_gene: TRBV6-5; CDR3aa: ASSKPGTEQY
j_gene: TRBJ1-5; v_gene: TRBV19; CDR3aa: ASSIDGYSNQPQH
j_gene: TRBJ2-1; v_gene: TRBV6-5; CDR3aa: ASWRGYSYNEQF
j_gene: TRBJ1-6; v_gene: TRBV7-6; CDR3aa: ASSLLASSYNSPLH
j_gene: TRBJ1-6; v_gene: TRBV7-8; CDR3aa: ASSAGSYSPLH
j_gene: TRBJ1-1; v_gene: TRBV29-1; CDR3aa: SVWGVGQGNTEAF
j_gene: TRBJ1-2; v_gene: TRBV5-6; CDR3aa: ASSLAGDRAYGYT
j_gene: TRBJ2-7; v_gene: TRBV7-8; CDR3aa: ASRLSRVEGEQY
j_gene: TRBJ1-1; v_gene: TRBV12-5; CDR3aa: ASGRPEAGTEAF
j_gene: TRBJ1-6; v_gene: TRBV5-8; CDR3aa: ASSPWDRRFDNSPLH
j_gene: TRBJ2-3; v_gene: TRBV7-3; CDR3aa: ASSLSVTDTQY
j_gene: TRBJ2-7; v_gene: TRBV6-1; CDR3aa: ASRRQASYEQY
j_gene: TRBJ2-3; v_gene: TRBV5-3; CDR3aa: ARSLGDRGADTQY
j_gene: TRBJ1-1; v_gene: TRBV18; CDR3aa: ASSPGQGARAEAF
j_gene: TRBJ2-1; v_gene: TRBV5-4; CDR3aa: ASSGGTGGSYNEQF
j_gene: TRBJ2-1; v_gene: TRBV18; CDR3aa: ASSPIRENEQF
j_gene: TRBJ2-5; v_gene: TRBV7-6; CDR3aa: ASSLEFVSETQY
j_gene: TRBJ2-1; v_gene: TRBV5-1; CDR3aa: ASSQLAGGTSSYNEQF
j_gene: TRBJ1-4; v_gene: TRBV21-1; CDR3aa: ARKDRPSHYATNEKLF
j_gene: TRBJ2-2; v_gene: TRBV11-3; CDR3aa: ASSQGSTGELF
j_gene: TRBJ1-3; v_gene: TRBV15; CDR3aa: ATSRDGVRGNTIY
j_gene: TRBJ1-1; v_gene: TRBV6-5; CDR3aa: ASSYSGQVSF
j_gene: TRBJ1-5; v_gene: TRBV4-1; CDR3aa: ASSFSPRDRRDQPQH
j_gene: TRBJ1-6; v_gene: TRBV7-3; CDR3aa: ASSPGTENSPLH
j_gene: TRBJ1-2; v_gene: TRBV5-1; CDR3aa: ASSLDRGGRDQDGYT
j_gene: TRBJ1-2; v_gene: TRBV27; CDR3aa: ASRQDRGNDYGYT
j_gene: TRBJ1-1; v_gene: TRBV27; CDR3aa: ASSLSRLAWAF
j_gene: TRBJ2-7; v_gene: TRBV7-9; CDR3aa: ASGWANEQY
j_gene: TRBJ1-5; v_gene: TRBV7-8; CDR3aa: ASSSGTGRERH